This TCR beta chain emerged from a study of T cell repertoires in cytomegalovirus infection. Study as a whole: A matching HLA type, together with CMV infection, was signaled by public TCR beta signatures. Whole-study findings and limits: HLA-C-restricted CMV clonotypes gave the most frequent clonotype in two of eight donors.

In this sample, this clonotype turned up a few times. The antigen is unknown. The CDR3 totals 12 residues. V was shortened by 7 bases and J by 6 bases, with 10 bases between the two germline ends. Germline V gives CDR1 SGHAT, CDR2 FQNNGV. Each CDR3 protein is one row after TCRdb ran MiXCR on the reads. The sample carries 43,000 or so distinct CDR3 sequences, around 21% recorded once. This clonotype originated in a human donor in good health (CMV status not recorded). Some clones in this sample may be carry-over from other donors' samples. The material was CD8+ T cells from cultured PBMCs, obtained from culture after CMV antigen stimulation. V is TRBV11-2 and J is TRBJ2-1; D not certain. The CDR3 region is CASTRTRNEQFF. DNA for the CDR3: TGTGCCAGCACCCGGACGCGCAATGAGCAGTTCTTC.